A selection of T cell receptor beta chains follows, all from one sample in a study of shared T cell receptors in the human thymus. The method was immunoSEQ multiplex PCR; TCRdb's version includes in-frame clones alone and lacks a portion of them. The top ten hold about 0.0098% of the sample, which has approximately 760,000 clones, 70% to 90% seen once. The same specimen was also included in a second study, on human thymus T cells.

Material: thymocytes. All receptors derive from a girl in the first two years of life with a congenital heart defect. Each CDR3 is given with its conserved first and last residue. Fields, in order: J gene, clone size, V gene, D gene, CDR3 DNA, CDR3 protein. A D gene is named only where the DNA matches it firmly. Clone size is stated in some rows and not others, as once, few, many or a class when expanded.

TRBJ2-7,once,TRBV11-2,.,TGTGCCAGCAGCTTTGCGGGCGAGCAGTACTTC,CASSFAGEQYF
TRBJ2-7,.,TRBV6-1,.,TGTGCCAGCAGTGTTACTAGCAAATGGCCCTACGAGCAGTACTTC,CASSVTSKWPYEQYF
TRBJ2-5,.,TRBV14,TRBD2,TGTGCCAGCAGCCCGGTAGCGGGGGCAGAGACCCAGTACTTC,CASSPVAGAETQYF
TRBJ1-4,.,TRBV7-6,.,TGTGCCAGCAGCTTAGCTCAGGGGCCATGTGAAGGGGGTGAAAAACTGTTTTTT,CASSLAQGPCEGGEKLFF
TRBJ2-1,.,TRBV27,TRBD1,TGTGCCAGCAGTCCTATTCGAGAACAGGACAGGTACAATGAGCAGTTCTTC,CASSPIREQDRYNEQFF
TRBJ1-1,few,TRBV7-6,TRBD1,TGTGCCAGCAGCCTGGGATCAGGGGGGACTGAAGCTTTCTTT,CASSLGSGGTEAFF
TRBJ1-2,.,TRBV5-1,.,TGCGCCAGCAGCCCTATCGCGGTGGAGGGCTACACCTTC,CASSPIAVEGYTF
TRBJ2-5,.,TRBV11-3,TRBD1,TGTGCCAGCAGCCTACGCGGGTCTGGGGACAGGGTGGGGACCCAGTACTTC,CASSLRGSGDRVGTQYF
TRBJ2-4,.,TRBV28,TRBD2,TGTGCCAGCAGTTATTACGGGGCCGCGGGACTAGCAGGTCACATTCAGTACTTC,CASSYYGAAGLAGHIQYF
TRBJ1-6,.,TRBV6-6,.,TGTGCCAGCAGTTTAAGTCAACAGAATTCACCCCTCCACTTT,CASSLSQQNSPLHF
TRBJ2-3,.,TRBV5-1,TRBD2,TGCGCCAGCAGCTTGACGGACGGCCCCCCCCTATCGACTAGCGGGGTCGCTACGCAGTATTTT,CASSLTDGPPLSTSGVATQYF
TRBJ1-2,.,TRBV2,TRBD1,TGTGCCAGCAGTGAGGTTATGGGACAGGGGGCCAACTATGGCTACACCTTC,CASSEVMGQGANYGYTF
TRBJ2-5,few,TRBV28,TRBD2,TGTGCCAGCAGTTTTCCGGCGCGGGGGGCCCAAGAGACCCAGTACTTC,CASSFPARGAQETQYF
TRBJ1-1,once,TRBV5-1,.,TGCGCCAGCAGCTTAGAGGGTCCCTCGAACACTGAAGCTTTCTTT,CASSLEGPSNTEAFF
TRBJ2-5,.,TRBV14,.,TGTGCCAGCAGCCAAGCCCTCGGACAGCAAGAGACCCAGTACTTC,CASSQALGQQETQYF
TRBJ1-2,.,TRBV6-5,.,TGTGCCAGCAGTCGACAGCCCTACTATGGCTACACCTTC,CASSRQPYYGYTF
TRBJ1-6,.,TRBV19,.,TGTGCCAGTATCGACAAGAACGTAAGTCAGACTTCACCCCTCCACTTT,CASIDKNVSQTSPLHF
TRBJ1-5,.,TRBV6-1,.,TGTGCCAGCAGTGAATTCCCGACAGAACCCAATCAGCCCCAGCATTTT,CASSEFPTEPNQPQHF
TRBJ1-2,.,TRBV12-5,TRBD1,TGTGCTAGTGGTTTGGTACGGAAGGGGGCTACGTATGGCTACACCTTC,CASGLVRKGATYGYTF
TRBJ2-2,.,TRBV5-1,TRBD2,TGCGCCAGCAGCTTAATCGGCGGGGGGAACACCGGGGAGCTGTTTTTT,CASSLIGGGNTGELFF
TRBJ1-2,few,TRBV4-1,TRBD1,TGCGCCAGCAGCCGAGGGTTCCAAACGGGACAGGAGTATGGCTACACCTTC,CASSRGFQTGQEYGYTF
TRBJ2-7,.,TRBV25-1,TRBD1,TGTGCCAGCTCGGGACAGACCTACGAGCAGTACTTC,CASSGQTYEQYF
TRBJ2-5,.,TRBV18,.,TGTGCCAGCTCACCACCGAGGAGGGATCGGGAGACCCAGTACTTC,CASSPPRRDRETQYF
TRBJ2-7,.,TRBV11-2,.,TGTGCCAGCAGCTTAGAACTCCAGGGGGGAATCTACGAGCAGTACTTC,CASSLELQGGIYEQYF
TRBJ1-5,.,TRBV19,.,TGTGCCAGCACCCCAACCCGGGTGGATCAGCCCCAGCATTTT,CASTPTRVDQPQHF
TRBJ2-1,.,TRBV7-8,TRBD1,TGTGCCAGCACCGAAACCCCAGGGGGTCAGTACAATGAGCAGTTCTTC,CASTETPGGQYNEQFF
TRBJ1-1,.,TRBV15,.,TGTGCCACCAGCGGCCAGGGTTTCGGTACTGAAGCTTTCTTT,CATSGQGFGTEAFF
TRBJ2-3,.,TRBV6-4,TRBD2,TGTGCCAGCAGGCCCAGCGGGGGCCAGGTGGATACGCAGTATTTT,CASRPSGGQVDTQYF
TRBJ2-1,.,TRBV27,.,TGTGCCAGCAGAAGTCACCGGGAGCAGTTCTTC,CASRSHREQFF
TRBJ2-3,.,TRBV10-2,TRBD2,TGCGCCAGCAGTCTCCCCGGTAGCGGGGTCGACACAGATACGCAGTATTTT,CASSLPGSGVDTDTQYF
TRBJ2-3,.,TRBV28,.,TGTGCCAGCACTTCAGGACACACAGATACGCAGTATTTT,CASTSGHTDTQYF
TRBJ1-4,.,TRBV4-1,.,TGCGCCAGCAGCCAAGGGGTGAAAACAGGGAGAACTGAAAAACTGTTTTTT,CASSQGVKTGRTEKLFF